This TCR beta chain was profiled in a study of vaccination effects on CD4 cells after COVID-19. Study information: The participants, recipients of two vaccine doses, got either BNT162b2 or mRNA-1273.

The CDR3 length is 11 residues. With 6 bases removed from V and 3 bases from J, the gap between germline ends came to 6 bases. Germline CDR1 reads MNHEY; CDR2 reads SVGAGI. Of note for this clone: Its cognate antigen is unknown.

The method was immunoSEQ multiplex PCR; TCRdb's version includes in-frame clones alone and lacks a portion of them. The table includes roughly 30,000 clones, 73% detected once. Whole-study results and caveats: Marked clonal contraction of infection- and vaccine-induced clones was seen late after vaccination.

Under the ViraFEST assay, PBMC were stimulated with viral peptide pools so that antigen-specific CD4+ T cells expanded. Sequencing was performed afterwards. Researchers isolated CD4+ T cells once less than 13 days of culture had elapsed. Recipients of the vaccine had no prior SARS-CoV-2 infection and negative nucleocapsid antibodies. Days 3 and 7 were when half the medium was replaced with IL-2 medium. The receptor was isolated from a human donor who received a COVID-19 vaccine. The sequences come from CD4+ T cells from PBMCs cultured with HCoV-OC43 spike peptides, collected before COVID-19 vaccination. Subset in this sample: HCoV-OC43 spike overlapping peptide pool stimulation. This sequence joins TRBV6-5 and TRBJ2-7; the D is unclear. The CDR3 loop is CASRRNYEQYF. DNA for the CDR3: TGTGCCAGCAGACGTAACTACGAGCAGTACTTC.